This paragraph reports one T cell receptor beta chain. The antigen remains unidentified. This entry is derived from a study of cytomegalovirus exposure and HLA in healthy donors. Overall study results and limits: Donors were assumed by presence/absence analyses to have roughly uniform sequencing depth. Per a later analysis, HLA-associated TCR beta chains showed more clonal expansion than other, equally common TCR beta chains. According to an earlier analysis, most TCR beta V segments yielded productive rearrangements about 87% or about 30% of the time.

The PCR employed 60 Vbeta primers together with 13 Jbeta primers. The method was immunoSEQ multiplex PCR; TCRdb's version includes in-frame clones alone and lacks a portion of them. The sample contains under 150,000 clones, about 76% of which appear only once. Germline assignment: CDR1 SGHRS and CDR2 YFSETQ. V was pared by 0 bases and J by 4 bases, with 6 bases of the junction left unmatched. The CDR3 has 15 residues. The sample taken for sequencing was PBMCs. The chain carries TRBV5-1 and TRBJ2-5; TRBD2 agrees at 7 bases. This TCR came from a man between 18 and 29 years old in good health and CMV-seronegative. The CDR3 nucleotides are TGCGCCAGCAGCTTGGGGGGGGACTACTTAGAGACCCAGTACTTC. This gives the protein CASSLGGDYLETQYF.